These 27 T cell receptor beta chains share one sample of origin, sequenced in a study of memory CD4+ T cells and cytomegalovirus serostatus. Single viable CD3+CD4+CD8-CD45RO+ cells were sorted as the memory CD4+ T cells. Profiling relied on immunoSEQ multiplex PCR, and the TCRdb table lists in-frame clones only, not all of them. In the table there are approximately 50,000 clones, about 70% of which are singletons. The sample taken for sequencing was memory CD4+ T cells from blood. The receptors stem from an adult in good health and CMV-seropositive.

This clone was observed at least ten times. The CDR3 loop reads CASSKGGPGAYEQYV. In nucleotides, the CDR3 is TGTGCCAGCAGTAAGGGAGGACCGGGGGCCTACGAGCAGTACGTC. This rearrangement joins TRBV2 to TRBJ2-7; maybe TRBD2 (6 bases). This CDR3 spans 15 amino acids. Germline lookup yields CDR1 SNHLY and CDR2 FYNNEI. V shed 5 bases and J shed 2 bases, with 16 bases lying between them.

The rearrangement joins TRBV4-3 to TRBJ2-7; tentatively, D is TRBD1 (5 bases). Trimming took off 0 bases at V and 4 bases at J, with 10 bases between the two ends. The CDR3 spans 14 residues. Germline V lookup: CDR1 LGHNA, CDR2 YSLEER. The CDR3, as DNA: TGCGCCAGCAGCCAAGATCAAGACAGATACGAGCAGTACTTC. It is translated as CASSQDQDRYEQYF.

The chain employs TRBV7-2 and TRBJ2-1; 11 bases agree with TRBD2. The CDR3 has 15 residues. Germline V lookup: CDR1 SGHTA, CDR2 FQGNSA. The V gene end was trimmed by 6 bases and the J gene end by 2 bases; junction bases not matched to a gene: 3. DNA of the CDR3: TGTGCCAGCAGGATGACTAGCGGGACCTACAATGAGCAGTTCTTC. This gives the protein CASRMTSGTYNEQFF.

The CDR3: CASSGQGGYGYTF. The DNA for the CDR3 is TGTGCCAGCAGCGGACAAGGGGGATATGGCTACACCTTC. This chain joins TRBV9 and TRBJ1-2, with D possibly being TRBD1 (6 bases). CDR1 is SGDLS, CDR2 YYNGEE, per germline. The CDR3 length is 13 residues. V was trimmed by 3 bases and J by 5 bases, leaving 11 bases between them.

This chain connects TRBV4-2 to TRBJ2-7, with D possibly matching TRBD1 (7 bases). The V end lost 0 bases, the J end lost 6 bases, and 9 bases lay between the germline ends. The CDR3 loop spans 13 amino acids. Germline values: CDR1 LGHNA, CDR2 YNFKEQ. The CDR3 bases are TGTGCCAGCAGCCAAGACCAGGGGGGCGAGCAGTACTTC. It yields the protein CASSQDQGGEQYF.

The chain recombines TRBV2 with TRBJ2-7, with D unclear. The CDR3 runs to 14 residues. V lost 7 bases and J lost 9, with 22 bases in between. Per germline, CDR1 SNHLY and CDR2 FYNNEI. The DNA of the CDR3 is TGTGCCAGCACCGAAGGTATAGGATCCCTAGGGCAGTACGTC. Encoded protein: CASTEGIGSLGQYV.

CDR3 residues: CASSSRQGWELEAFF. The CDR3 DNA sequence: TGTGCCAGCAGTTCGCGACAGGGGTGGGAGCTTGAAGCTTTCTTT. The gene calls are TRBV28 and TRBJ1-1, with 8 nucleotides matching TRBD1. CDR1 MDHEN and CDR2 SYDVKM come from the germline V gene. The CDR3 totals 15 residues. V lost 4 bases, J lost 7 bases, and 11 bases stayed unmatched.

The chain has TRBV20-1 and TRBJ1-1, with D maybe TRBD1 (5 bases). Trimming pared 5 bases from V and 3 bases from J, leaving 7 bases between. This CDR3 is built from 11 residues. CDR1 and CDR2 (germline): DFQATT, SNEGSKA (reference sequence). The CDR3 DNA is TGCAGTGCTCTACAGGACACTGAAGCTTTCTTT. The encoded protein is CSALQDTEAFF.

The rearrangement uses TRBV7-2 and TRBJ2-7, with 12 bases matching TRBD2. The germline gives CDR1 SGHTA, CDR2 FQGNSA. The CDR3 extends over 15 amino acids. The V gene end was trimmed by 5 bases and the J gene end by 3 bases; junction bases not matched to a gene: 5. The CDR3 is CASSRLAGEIYEQYF. CDR3 nucleotide sequence: TGTGCCAGCAGCAGACTAGCGGGGGAGATCTACGAGCAGTACTTC.

The genes are TRBV7-8 and TRBJ2-7; TRBD2 agrees at 7 bases. CDR1 SGHVS and CDR2 FQNEAQ come from the germline V gene. Trimming at V came to 5 bases and at J to 1 base, leaving 23 bases not matched to a gene. There are 20 residues in the CDR3. CDR3 sequence (DNA): TGTGCCAGCAGCCCAAGGGGTCCTAGCGGTACCCTCTCCAGATCCTACGAGCAGTACGTC. Translating it yields CASSPRGPSGTLSRSYEQYV.

The chain recombines TRBV5-4 with TRBJ2-7, with 9 bases lining up with TRBD1. This CDR3 has 15 amino acids. V gave up 0 bases and J gave up 6 bases; unmatched junction bases: 7. CDR1 is SGHNT, CDR2 YYREEE, per germline (reference sequence). The CDR3 spells CASSLAGQGAVEQYF. The CDR3 DNA is TGTGCCAGCAGCTTGGCGGGACAGGGAGCTGTCGAGCAGTACTTC.

The chain is built from TRBV18 and TRBJ2-2; D call uncertain. V lost 3 bases and J 1 base, leaving 3 bases between the germline ends. Looked up from germline, CDR1 is KGHSH and CDR2 is LQKENI. This CDR3 region has 13 residues. The CDR3 DNA reads as TGTGCCAGCTCACCGAAGAACACCGGGGAGCTGTTTTTT. Translating it yields CASSPKNTGELFF.

V gene TRBV27 combines with J gene TRBJ2-2, with TRBD1 matching over 8 bases. V gave up 7 bases and J gave up 1 base; unmatched junction bases: 5. In germline, CDR1 is MNHEY, CDR2 SMNVEV (reference sequence). The CDR3 sequence is 15 residues long. The CDR3 DNA reads TGTGCCAGCACAAGAGACAGGGGGAACACCGGGGAGCTGTTTTTT. Translated: CASTRDRGNTGELFF.

The chain employs TRBV7-2 and TRBJ1-2, with unresolved D. Germline lookup yields CDR1 SGHTA and CDR2 FQGNSA. This CDR3 spans 14 amino acids. V shed 8 bases and J shed 8 bases, with 21 bases lying between them. CDR3 sequence: CASSQAGTGKGYTF. The CDR3 bases are TGTGCCAGCTCCCAGGCGGGCACGGGAAAAGGCTACACCTTC. Filled out from reference TRBV7-2 and TRBJ1-2, the complete variable domain reads GAGVSQSPSNKVTEKGKDVELRCDPISGHTALYWYRQSLGQGLEFLIYFQGNSAPDKSGLPSDRFSAERTGGSVSTLTIQRTQQEDSAVYLCASSQAGTGKGYTFGSGTRLTVV.

CDR3 coding DNA: TGTGCCAGCAGCTTGATCGATTTTGTCGGGAATACGCAGTATTTT. Its protein product is CASSLIDFVGNTQYF. V is TRBV5-4 and J is TRBJ2-3, with a weak D call TRBD2 (5 bases). The CDR3 consists of 15 residues. Trimming stripped 1 base from V and 7 bases from J, with 16 bases between. Germline lookup yields CDR1 SGHNT and CDR2 YYREEE (reference sequence).

In DNA form, the CDR3 reads TGTGCCAGCAGTTTCAATGACAGGGACACTGAAGCTTTCTTT. This sequence encodes CASSFNDRDTEAFF. The chain is built from TRBV28 and TRBJ1-1; TRBD1 matches 7 bases. CDR1 MDHEN and CDR2 SYDVKM come from the germline V gene. The CDR3 extends over 14 amino acids. V shed 3 bases, J shed 3 bases, and the junction held 4 bases outside the gene matches.

This clone has only one observation. The chain joins TRBV18 to TRBJ2-7; D perhaps matches TRBD1 (6 bases). The CDR3 consists of 13 residues. Germline V CDR1 and CDR2: KGHSH, LQKENI. Between the trimmed V and J ends, which lost 4 bases and 1 base, there was a span of 8 bases. DNA of the CDR3: TGTGCCAGCTCACGTCAGGGGTCCTACGAGCAGTACGTC. It codes for CASSRQGSYEQYV.

This clone occurred a few times. The CDR3: CASLTAAGSQPQHF. The CDR3 nucleotides read TGTGCCAGCTTAACGGCCGCGGGCAGCCAGCCCCAGCATTTT. This chain connects TRBV6-6 to TRBJ1-5, with D unresolved. Germline-derived CDR1 and CDR2 are MNHNY and SVGAGI (reference sequence). V was pared by 8 bases and J by 7 bases, with 18 bases between. The CDR3 has 14 amino acids.

The rearrangement links TRBV28 to TRBJ1-5, with TRBD1 as a possible D gene (5 bases). Germline values: CDR1 MDHEN, CDR2 SYDVKM. Trimming cost V 5 bases and J 3 bases, with 20 bases left between them. The CDR3 has 17 amino acids. CDR3 sequence reads: CASSLDVAGMVNQPQHF. The DNA of the CDR3 is TGTGCCAGCAGTCTGGACGTCGCAGGGATGGTCAATCAGCCCCAGCATTTT. Complete variable domain (other parts from reference TRBV28 and TRBJ1-5): DVKVTQSSRYLVKRTGEKVFLECVQDMDHENMFWYRQDPGLGLRLIYFSYDVKMKEKGDIPEGYSVSREKKERFSLILESASTNQTSMYLCASSLDVAGMVNQPQHFGDGTRLSIL.

V usage is TRBV7-8 and J usage is TRBJ2-5; no firm D call. V shed 5 bases and J shed 1 base, with 8 bases lying between them. This CDR3 comprises 13 residues. CDR1 is SGHVS and CDR2 is FQNEAQ in the germline V gene. The CDR3 DNA is TGTGCCAGCAGCCTAGGAGCCCAAGAGACCCAGTACTTC. This sequence encodes CASSLGAQETQYF.

The V and J genes are TRBV19 and TRBJ2-3; D possibly corresponds to TRBD2 (7 bases). CDR3 length: 15 amino acids. Trimming took off 9 bases at V and 1 base at J, with 17 bases between the two ends. CDR1 is LNHDA, CDR2 SQIVND, per germline (reference sequence). Here the CDR3 reads CASANLGGRTDTQYF. In DNA, the CDR3 is TGTGCCAGCGCCAATCTCGGGGGGCGCACAGATACGCAGTATTTT.

In DNA, the CDR3 is TGTGCCAGCAGCTCCTCGGGACAGGGCAGCTTCGTCAAGGGCTACACCTTC. Translated, it gives CASSSSGQGSFVKGYTF. The chain has TRBV7-2 and TRBJ1-2; 9 bases align to TRBD1. V gave up 4 bases and J gave up 8 bases; unmatched junction bases: 17. The CDR3 contains 17 residues. Germline CDR1 is SGHTA and CDR2 is FQGNSA.

This clone has a single count. The chain employs TRBV5-3 and TRBJ1-4, with no clear D. TRBV5-3 is marked as an open reading frame, function uncertain. The CDR3 length is 13 residues. Trimming shortened V by 5 bases and J by 10 bases, and 15 bases separated the two germline ends. The CDR3 nucleotides read TGTGCCAGAAGAGGTCACGCCCTAGGAAAACTGTTTTTT. This translates into CARRGHALGKLFF.

The chain uses TRBV19 and TRBJ1-1; D is unclear. This CDR3 comprises 14 residues. Germline assignment: CDR1 LNHDA and CDR2 SQIVND (reference sequence). With 7 bases removed from V and 2 bases from J, the gap between germline ends came to 14 bases. Here the CDR3 DNA reads TGTGCCAGTACAATTTGGCTAACAAACACTGAAGCTTTCTTT. Its translation: CASTIWLTNTEAFF.

This sequence joins TRBV29-1 and TRBJ2-5; D is uncertain. Germline CDR1 and CDR2: SQVTM and ANQGSEA. This CDR3 is built from 11 residues. The CDR3 sequence: CTARLGETQYF. The CDR3 DNA sequence: TGCACCGCGAGGCTGGGAGAGACCCAGTACTTC.

The chain recombines TRBV6-5 with TRBJ1-5; the D gene is possibly TRBD1 (6 bases). Germline CDR1 reads MNHEY; CDR2 reads SVGAGI. V shed 6 bases and J shed 0 bases, with 9 bases lying between them. This CDR3 has 14 amino acids. CDR3 residues: CASRDRYSNQPQHF. The CDR3 coding sequence is TGTGCCAGCAGAGACAGGTATAGCAATCAGCCCCAGCATTTT.

This chain connects TRBV7-9 to TRBJ2-5, with 9 bases aligning to TRBD1. CDR1 is SEHNR, CDR2 FQNEAQ, per germline (reference sequence). CDR3 size: 14 residues. Trimming removed 5 bases from V and 5 bases from J; junction bases left unmatched: 6. The CDR3 reads CASSRGQGGETQYF. DNA for the CDR3: TGTGCCAGCAGCAGGGGACAGGGAGGCGAGACCCAGTACTTC.